Below, one T cell receptor (beta chain) is given with its context. Its antigen is not identified. This entry is derived from a study of shared clonotypes between healthy human individuals. Investigators divided CD4+ cells into CD45RA+ naive and CD45RA-negative memory subsets. The method was immunoSEQ multiplex PCR; TCRdb's version includes in-frame clones alone and lacks a portion of them. The repertoire holds roughly 2.5 million clones, with approximately 92% as singletons. There are 14 residues in the CDR3. Study conclusions and caveats: Generally, naive subsets (rather than memory subsets) showed larger estimated richness. Only blood was sampled; tissue repertoires likely differ. Compared with clonotypes that all four donors shared, non-shared clonotypes had lower generation probabilities.

The clonotype originates from a man aged 18 to 30 in good health. The V call is TRBV21-1, the J call TRBJ1-5. TRBV21-1 counts as a pseudogene. The sample taken for sequencing was naive CD4+ T cells sorted from blood. Subset of the sample: CD45RA+ positively selected. The CDR3 DNA reads as TGTGCCAGCAGCAATATAACGGACAATCAGCCCCAGCATTTT. This gives the protein CASSNITDNQPQHF.